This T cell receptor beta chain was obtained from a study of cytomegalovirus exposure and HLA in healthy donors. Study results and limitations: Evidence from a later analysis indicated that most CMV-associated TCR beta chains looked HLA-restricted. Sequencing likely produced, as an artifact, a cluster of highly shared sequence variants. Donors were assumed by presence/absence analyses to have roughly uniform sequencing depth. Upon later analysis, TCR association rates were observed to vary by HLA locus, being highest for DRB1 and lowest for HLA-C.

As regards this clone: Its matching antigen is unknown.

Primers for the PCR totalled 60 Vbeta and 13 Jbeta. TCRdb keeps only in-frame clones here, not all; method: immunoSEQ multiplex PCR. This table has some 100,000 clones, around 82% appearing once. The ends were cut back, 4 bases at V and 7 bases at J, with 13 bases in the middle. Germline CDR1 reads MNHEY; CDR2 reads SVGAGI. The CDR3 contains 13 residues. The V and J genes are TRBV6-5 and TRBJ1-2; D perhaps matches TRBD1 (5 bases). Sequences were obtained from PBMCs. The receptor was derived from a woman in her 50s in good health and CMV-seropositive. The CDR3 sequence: CASSSGVFGGYTF. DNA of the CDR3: TGTGCCAGCAGTTCGGGGGTCTTCGGTGGCTACACCTTC.